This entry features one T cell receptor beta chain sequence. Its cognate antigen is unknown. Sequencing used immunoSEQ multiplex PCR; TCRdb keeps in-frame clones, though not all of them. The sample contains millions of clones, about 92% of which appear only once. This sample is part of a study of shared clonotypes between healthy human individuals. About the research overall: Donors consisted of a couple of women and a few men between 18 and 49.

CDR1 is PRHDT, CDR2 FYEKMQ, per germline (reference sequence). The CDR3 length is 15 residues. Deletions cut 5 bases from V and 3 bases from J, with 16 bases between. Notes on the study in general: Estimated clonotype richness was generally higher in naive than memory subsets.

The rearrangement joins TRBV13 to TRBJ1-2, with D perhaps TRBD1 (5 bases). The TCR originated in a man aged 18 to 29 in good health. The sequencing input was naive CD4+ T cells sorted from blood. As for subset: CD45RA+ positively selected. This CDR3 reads CASSPPGPADYGYTF. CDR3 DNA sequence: TGTGCCAGCAGCCCGCCGGGACCCGCGGACTATGGCTACACCTTC.